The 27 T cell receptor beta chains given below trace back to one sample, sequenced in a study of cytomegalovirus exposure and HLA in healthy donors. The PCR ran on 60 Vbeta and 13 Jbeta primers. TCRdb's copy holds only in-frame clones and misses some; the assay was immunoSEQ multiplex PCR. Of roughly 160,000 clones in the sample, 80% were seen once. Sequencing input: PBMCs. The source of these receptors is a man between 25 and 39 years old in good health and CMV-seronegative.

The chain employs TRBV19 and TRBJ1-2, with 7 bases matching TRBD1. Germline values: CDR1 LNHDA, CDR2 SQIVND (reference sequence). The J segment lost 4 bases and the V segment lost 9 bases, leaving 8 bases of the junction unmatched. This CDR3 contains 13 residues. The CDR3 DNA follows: TGTGCCAGCCAACCCGACAGGGCCTATGGCTACACCTTC. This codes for CASQPDRAYGYTF.

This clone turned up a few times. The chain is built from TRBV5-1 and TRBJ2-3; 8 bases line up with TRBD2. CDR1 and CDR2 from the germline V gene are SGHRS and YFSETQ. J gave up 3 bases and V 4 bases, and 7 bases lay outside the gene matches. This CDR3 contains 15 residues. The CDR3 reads CASSQTGTRTDTQYF. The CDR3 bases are TGCGCCAGCAGCCAAACCGGGACTAGAACAGATACGCAGTATTTT.

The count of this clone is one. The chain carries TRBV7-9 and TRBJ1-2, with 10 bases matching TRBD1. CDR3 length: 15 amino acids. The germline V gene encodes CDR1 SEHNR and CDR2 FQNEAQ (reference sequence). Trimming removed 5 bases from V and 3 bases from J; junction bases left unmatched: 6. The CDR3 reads CASSPWTGGDYGYTF. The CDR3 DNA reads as TGTGCCAGCAGCCCCTGGACAGGGGGGGACTATGGCTACACCTTC.

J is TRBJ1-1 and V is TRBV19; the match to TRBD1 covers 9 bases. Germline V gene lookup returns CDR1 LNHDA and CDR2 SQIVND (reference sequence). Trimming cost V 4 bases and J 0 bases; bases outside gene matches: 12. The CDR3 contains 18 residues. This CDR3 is CASSNFRDRALMNTEAFF. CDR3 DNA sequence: TGTGCCAGTAGTAACTTCCGGGACAGGGCTCTCATGAACACTGAAGCTTTCTTT.

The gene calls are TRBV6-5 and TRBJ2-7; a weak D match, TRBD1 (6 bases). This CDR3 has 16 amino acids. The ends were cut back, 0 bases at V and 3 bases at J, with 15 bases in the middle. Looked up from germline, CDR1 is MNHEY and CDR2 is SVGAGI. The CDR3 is CASSYSPSGASYEQYF. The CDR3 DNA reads TGTGCCAGCAGTTACTCGCCCTCAGGGGCCAGCTACGAGCAGTACTTC.

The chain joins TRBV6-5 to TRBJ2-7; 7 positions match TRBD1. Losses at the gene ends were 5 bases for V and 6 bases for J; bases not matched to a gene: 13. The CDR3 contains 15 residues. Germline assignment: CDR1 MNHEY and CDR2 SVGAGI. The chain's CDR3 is CASSLPHRQGREQYF. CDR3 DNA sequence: TGTGCCAGCAGTCTACCCCACCGACAGGGACGCGAGCAGTACTTC.

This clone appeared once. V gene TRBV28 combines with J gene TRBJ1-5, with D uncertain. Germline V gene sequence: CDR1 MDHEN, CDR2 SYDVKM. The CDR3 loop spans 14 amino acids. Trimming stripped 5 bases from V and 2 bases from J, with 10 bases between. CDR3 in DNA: TGTGCCAGCAGTCTCCGGAGTGGCAATCAGCCCCAGCATTTT. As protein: CASSLRSGNQPQHF. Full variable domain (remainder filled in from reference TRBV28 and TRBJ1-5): DVKVTQSSRYLVKRTGEKVFLECVQDMDHENMFWYRQDPGLGLRLIYFSYDVKMKEKGDIPEGYSVSREKKERFSLILESASTNQTSMYLCASSLRSGNQPQHFGDGTRLSIL.

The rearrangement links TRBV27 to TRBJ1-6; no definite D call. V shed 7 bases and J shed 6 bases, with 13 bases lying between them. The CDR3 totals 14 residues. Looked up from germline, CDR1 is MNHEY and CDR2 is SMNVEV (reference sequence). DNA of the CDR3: TGTGCCAGCACTAGAGACCGGGGTAATTCACCCCTCCACTTT. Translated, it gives CASTRDRGNSPLHF.

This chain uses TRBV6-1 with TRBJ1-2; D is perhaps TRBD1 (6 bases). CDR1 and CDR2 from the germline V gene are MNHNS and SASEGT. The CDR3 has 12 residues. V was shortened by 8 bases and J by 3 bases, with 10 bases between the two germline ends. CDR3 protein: CASDPGDYGYTF. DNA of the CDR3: TGTGCCAGCGACCCAGGGGACTATGGCTACACCTTC.

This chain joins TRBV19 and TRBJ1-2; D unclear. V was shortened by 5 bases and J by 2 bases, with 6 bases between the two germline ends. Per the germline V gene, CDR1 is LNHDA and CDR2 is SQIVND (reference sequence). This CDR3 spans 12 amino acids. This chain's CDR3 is CASSWPNYGYTF. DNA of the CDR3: TGTGCCAGTAGTTGGCCCAACTATGGCTACACCTTC.

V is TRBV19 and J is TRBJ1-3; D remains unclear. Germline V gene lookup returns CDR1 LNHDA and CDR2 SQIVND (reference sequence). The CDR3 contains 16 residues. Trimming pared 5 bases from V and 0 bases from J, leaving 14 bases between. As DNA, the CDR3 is TGTGCCAGTAGTGACCGACAACTAGCCTCTGGAAACACCATATATTTT. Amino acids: CASSDRQLASGNTIYF.

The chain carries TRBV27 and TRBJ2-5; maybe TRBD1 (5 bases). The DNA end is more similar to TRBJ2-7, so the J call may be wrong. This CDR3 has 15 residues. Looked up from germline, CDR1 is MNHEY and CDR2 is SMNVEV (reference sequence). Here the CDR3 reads CASSLQEPLSYEQYF. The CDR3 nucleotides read TGTGCCAGCAGTCTACAGGAACCCCTCTCCTACGAGCAGTACTTC.

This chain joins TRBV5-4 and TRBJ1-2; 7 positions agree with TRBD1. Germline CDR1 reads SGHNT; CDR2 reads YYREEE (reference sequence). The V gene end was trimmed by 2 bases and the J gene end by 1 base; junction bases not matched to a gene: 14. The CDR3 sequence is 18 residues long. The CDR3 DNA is TGTGCCAGCAGCTTCCCCGTTATAGGCGGGACAGTTAACTATGGCTACACCTTC. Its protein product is CASSFPVIGGTVNYGYTF.

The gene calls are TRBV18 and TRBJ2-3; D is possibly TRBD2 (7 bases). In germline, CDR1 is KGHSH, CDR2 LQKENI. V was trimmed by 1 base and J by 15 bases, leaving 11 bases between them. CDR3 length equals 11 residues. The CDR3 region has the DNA TGTGCCAGCTCACCACAGGGGGGGCAATATTTT. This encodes CASSPQGGQYF.

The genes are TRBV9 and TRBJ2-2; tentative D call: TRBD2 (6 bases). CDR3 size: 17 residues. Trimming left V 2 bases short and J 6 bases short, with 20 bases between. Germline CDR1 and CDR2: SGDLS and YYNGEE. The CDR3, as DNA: TGTGCCAGCAGCGTCCCCTGGCCGGGACTCCCGCCCGGGGAGCTGTTTTTT. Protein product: CASSVPWPGLPPGELFF.

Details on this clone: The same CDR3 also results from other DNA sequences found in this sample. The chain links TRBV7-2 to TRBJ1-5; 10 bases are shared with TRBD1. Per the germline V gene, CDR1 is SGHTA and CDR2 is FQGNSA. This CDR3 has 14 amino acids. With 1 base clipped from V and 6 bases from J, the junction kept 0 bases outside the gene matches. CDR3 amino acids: CASSLGDRGQPQHF. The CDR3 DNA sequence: TGTGCCAGCAGCTTAGGGGACAGGGGTCAGCCCCAGCATTTT.

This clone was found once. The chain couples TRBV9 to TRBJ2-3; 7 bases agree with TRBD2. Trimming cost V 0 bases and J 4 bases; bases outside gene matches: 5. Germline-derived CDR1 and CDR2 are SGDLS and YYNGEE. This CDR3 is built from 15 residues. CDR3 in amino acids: CASSVAWGGADTQYF. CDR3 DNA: TGTGCCAGCAGCGTAGCTTGGGGGGGGGCAGATACGCAGTATTTT.

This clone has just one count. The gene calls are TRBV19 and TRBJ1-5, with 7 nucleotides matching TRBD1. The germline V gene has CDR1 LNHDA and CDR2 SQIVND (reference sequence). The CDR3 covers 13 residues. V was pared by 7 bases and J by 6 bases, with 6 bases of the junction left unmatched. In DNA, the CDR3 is TGTGCCAGTACCCAGACAGGGACTCAGCCCCAGCATTTT. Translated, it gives CASTQTGTQPQHF.

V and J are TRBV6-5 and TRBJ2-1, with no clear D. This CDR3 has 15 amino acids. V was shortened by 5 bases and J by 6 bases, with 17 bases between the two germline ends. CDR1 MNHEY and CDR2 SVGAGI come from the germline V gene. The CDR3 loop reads CASSQGVSVLNEQFF. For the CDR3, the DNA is TGTGCCAGCAGTCAAGGAGTTTCGGTCCTCAATGAGCAGTTCTTC.

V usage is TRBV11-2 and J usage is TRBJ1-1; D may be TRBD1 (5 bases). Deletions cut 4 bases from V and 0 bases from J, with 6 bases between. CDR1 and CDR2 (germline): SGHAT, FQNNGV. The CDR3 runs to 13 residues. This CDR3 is CASSWGVNTEAFF. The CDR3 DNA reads TGTGCCAGCAGCTGGGGCGTGAACACTGAAGCTTTCTTT.

CDR3 DNA: TGTGCCAGCAGTTCCTCGACATTCTCTGGAAACACCATATATTTT. It specifies CASSSSTFSGNTIYF. V usage is TRBV27 and J usage is TRBJ1-3; D unresolved. The V gene's germline CDR1 is MNHEY and CDR2 SMNVEV (reference sequence). Trimming shortened V by 4 bases and J by 0 bases, and 10 bases separated the two germline ends. The CDR3 has 15 amino acids.

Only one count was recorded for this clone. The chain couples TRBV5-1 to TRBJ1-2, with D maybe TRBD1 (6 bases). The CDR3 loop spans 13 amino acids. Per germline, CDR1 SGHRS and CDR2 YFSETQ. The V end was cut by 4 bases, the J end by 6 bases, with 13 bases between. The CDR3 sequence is CASSPQGMDGYTF. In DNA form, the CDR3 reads TGCGCCAGCAGCCCACAGGGTATGGATGGCTACACCTTC.

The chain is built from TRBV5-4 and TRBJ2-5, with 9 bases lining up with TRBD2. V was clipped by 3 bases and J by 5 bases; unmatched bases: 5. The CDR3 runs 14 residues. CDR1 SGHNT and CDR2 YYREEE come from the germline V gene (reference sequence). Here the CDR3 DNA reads TGTGCCAGCAGCTGGGCGGGAGGGCCGGAGACCCAGTACTTC. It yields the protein CASSWAGGPETQYF.

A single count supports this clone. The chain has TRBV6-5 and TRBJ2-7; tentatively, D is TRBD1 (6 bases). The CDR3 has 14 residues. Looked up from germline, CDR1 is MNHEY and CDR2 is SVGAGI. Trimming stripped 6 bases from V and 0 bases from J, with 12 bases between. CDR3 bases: TGTGCCAGCAGCCCCCAGGGGCTCTCCTACGAGCAGTACTTC. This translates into CASSPQGLSYEQYF.

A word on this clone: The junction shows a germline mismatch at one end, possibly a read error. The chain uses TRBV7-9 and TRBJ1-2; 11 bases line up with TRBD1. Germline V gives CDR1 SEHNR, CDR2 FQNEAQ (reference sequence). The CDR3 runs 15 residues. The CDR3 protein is CSSILQGQGEDGYTF. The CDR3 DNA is TGTTCCAGCATCCTTCAGGGACAGGGGGAGGATGGCTACACCTTC.

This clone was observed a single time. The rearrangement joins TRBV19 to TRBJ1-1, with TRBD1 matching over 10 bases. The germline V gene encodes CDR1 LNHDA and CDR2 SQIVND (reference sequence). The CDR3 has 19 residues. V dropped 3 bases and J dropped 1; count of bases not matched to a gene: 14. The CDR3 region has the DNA TGTGCCAGTAGTATCCCCGGGACAGGGGTAACCGAACGGAACACTGAAGCTTTCTTT. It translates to CASSIPGTGVTERNTEAFF.

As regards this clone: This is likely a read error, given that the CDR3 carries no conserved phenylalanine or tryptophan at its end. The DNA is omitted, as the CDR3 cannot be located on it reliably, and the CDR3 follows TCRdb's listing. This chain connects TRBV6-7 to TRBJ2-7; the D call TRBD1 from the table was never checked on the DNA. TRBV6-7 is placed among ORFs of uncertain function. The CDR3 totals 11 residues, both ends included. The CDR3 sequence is CASSPSQGVHS.